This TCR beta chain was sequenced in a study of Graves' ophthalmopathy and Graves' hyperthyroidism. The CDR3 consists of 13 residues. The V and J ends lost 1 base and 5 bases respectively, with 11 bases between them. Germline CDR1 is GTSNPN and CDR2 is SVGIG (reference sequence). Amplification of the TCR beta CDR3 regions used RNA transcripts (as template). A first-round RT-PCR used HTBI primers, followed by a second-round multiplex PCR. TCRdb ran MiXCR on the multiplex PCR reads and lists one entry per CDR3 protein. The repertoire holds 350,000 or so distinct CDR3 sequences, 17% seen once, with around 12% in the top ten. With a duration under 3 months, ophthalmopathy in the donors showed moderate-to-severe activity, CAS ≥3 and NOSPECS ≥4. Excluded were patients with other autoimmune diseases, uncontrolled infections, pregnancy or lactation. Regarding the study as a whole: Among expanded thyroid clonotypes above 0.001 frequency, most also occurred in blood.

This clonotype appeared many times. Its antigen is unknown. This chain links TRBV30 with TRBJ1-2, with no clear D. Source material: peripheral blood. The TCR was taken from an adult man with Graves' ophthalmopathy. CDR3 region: CAWSGSVFYGYTF. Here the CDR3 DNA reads TGTGCCTGGAGTGGCTCGGTCTTTTATGGCTACACCTTC.